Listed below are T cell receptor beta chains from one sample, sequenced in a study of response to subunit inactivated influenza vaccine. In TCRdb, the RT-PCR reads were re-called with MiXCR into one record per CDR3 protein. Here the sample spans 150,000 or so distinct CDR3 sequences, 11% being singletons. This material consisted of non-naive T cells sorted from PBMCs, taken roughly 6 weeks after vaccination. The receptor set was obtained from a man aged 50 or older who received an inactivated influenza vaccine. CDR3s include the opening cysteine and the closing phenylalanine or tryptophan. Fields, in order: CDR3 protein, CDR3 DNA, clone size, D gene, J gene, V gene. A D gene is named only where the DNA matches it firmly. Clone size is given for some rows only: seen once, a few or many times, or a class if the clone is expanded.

CDR3: CASSLVPGLAGGEQYF; DNA: TGTGCCAGCAGCTTAGTGCCGGGACTAGCGGGAGGGGAGCAGTACTTC; size: few; D: TRBD2; J: TRBJ2-7; V: TRBV7-2
CDR3: CASSRGSGLYTIYF; DNA: TGTGCCAGCAGCCGTGGGTCGGGGCTGTACACCATATATTTT; size: many; D: .; J: TRBJ1-3; V: TRBV7-2
CDR3: CASSYVRRAGTEAFF; DNA: TGTGCCAGCAGCTACGTCCGACGGGCCGGGACTGAAGCTTTCTTT; size: .; D: .; J: TRBJ1-1; V: TRBV6-5
CDR3: CASSLGLGQRSSYNEQFF; DNA: TGTGCCAGCAGCCTAGGGCTTGGGCAGCGGAGCTCCTACAATGAGCAGTTCTTC; size: .; D: .; J: TRBJ2-1; V: TRBV28
CDR3: CSVGRPTDTQYF; DNA: TGCAGTGTCGGCCGGCCCACAGATACGCAGTATTTT; size: few; D: .; J: TRBJ2-3; V: TRBV20-1
CDR3: CASSGGKSTDTQYF; DNA: TGTGCCAGCAGTGGCGGGAAGAGCACAGATACGCAGTATTTT; size: .; D: .; J: TRBJ2-3; V: TRBV6-1
CDR3: CSVGGSLAGLTDTQYF; DNA: TGCAGCGTCGGGGGATCCCTAGCGGGACTGACAGATACGCAGTATTTT; size: .; D: TRBD2; J: TRBJ2-3; V: TRBV29-1
CDR3: CASSSGDLDRGTENTEAFF; DNA: TGTGCCAGCAGTTCTGGGGATCTGGACAGGGGGACCGAGAACACTGAAGCTTTCTTT; size: few; D: TRBD1; J: TRBJ1-1; V: TRBV27
CDR3: CASRTTGVYSNQPQHF; DNA: TGTGCCAGCAGAACTACAGGGGTCTATAGCAATCAGCCCCAGCATTTT; size: few; D: TRBD1; J: TRBJ1-5; V: TRBV27
CDR3: CASSVRQGSYNEQFF; DNA: TGTGCCAGCAGCGTCCGACAGGGGTCGTACAATGAGCAGTTCTTC; size: many; D: TRBD1; J: TRBJ2-1; V: TRBV9
CDR3: CATSPTGIPRDTQYF; DNA: TGTGCCACCAGCCCTACAGGGATTCCTAGGGATACGCAGTATTTT; size: .; D: .; J: TRBJ2-3; V: TRBV3-1
CDR3: CSARDQLAAVQETQYF; DNA: TGCAGTGCTAGAGATCAGCTAGCGGCGGTCCAAGAGACCCAGTACTTC; size: .; D: TRBD2; J: TRBJ2-5; V: TRBV20-1
CDR3: CSATRRLRSSYEQYF; DNA: TGCAGTGCTACTAGACGGTTAAGGAGCTCCTACGAGCAGTACTTC; size: .; D: .; J: TRBJ2-7; V: TRBV20-1
CDR3: CASSLQLRSEQFF; DNA: TGTGCCAGCAGCTTACAACTCCGAAGTGAGCAGTTCTTC; size: many; D: .; J: TRBJ2-1; V: TRBV7-2
CDR3: CASSPRQGNYEQYF; DNA: TGTGCCAGCAGCCCCCGACAGGGTAACTACGAGCAGTACTTC; size: .; D: TRBD1; J: TRBJ2-7; V: TRBV9
CDR3: CASSQEGGVNEKLFF; DNA: TGCGCCAGCAGCCAAGAGGGGGGTGTTAATGAAAAACTGTTTTTT; size: few; D: .; J: TRBJ1-4; V: TRBV4-3
CDR3: CASMRLAGGRYNEQFF; DNA: TGTGCCAGCATGCGACTAGCGGGGGGTCGATACAATGAGCAGTTCTTC; size: many; D: TRBD2; J: TRBJ2-1; V: TRBV11-2
CDR3: CAISGPGNQPQHF; DNA: TGTGCCATCAGTGGTCCAGGGAATCAGCCCCAGCATTTT; size: .; D: .; J: TRBJ1-5; V: TRBV10-3
CDR3: CASRLGVGDTGELFF; DNA: TGCGCCAGCAGATTGGGAGTTGGGGACACCGGGGAGCTGTTTTTT; size: many; D: .; J: TRBJ2-2; V: TRBV5-1
CDR3: CASSQDPLSTSGNEQFF; DNA: TGTGCCAGCAGCCAAGATCCCCTTTCGACTAGCGGCAATGAGCAGTTCTTC; size: .; D: TRBD2; J: TRBJ2-1; V: TRBV4-2
CDR3: CASSFVGRRNTGELFF; DNA: TGTGCCAGCAGTTTCGTCGGCAGGCGAAACACCGGGGAGCTGTTTTTT; size: many; D: .; J: TRBJ2-2; V: TRBV28
CDR3: CASSQKTGSQPQHF; DNA: TGTGCCAGCAGCCAAAAAACAGGGAGCCAGCCCCAGCATTTT; size: many; D: .; J: TRBJ1-5; V: TRBV3-1
CDR3: CASSPLGEWVIAKNIQYF; DNA: TGTGCCAGCAGCCCCCTGGGGGAATGGGTTATAGCCAAAAACATTCAGTACTTC; size: .; D: .; J: TRBJ2-4; V: TRBV27
CDR3: CASSLVAETQYF; DNA: TGTGCCAGCAGCTTAGTAGCGGAGACCCAGTACTTC; size: few; D: .; J: TRBJ2-5; V: TRBV7-6
CDR3: CASSLAGTSGNEQFF; DNA: TGTGCCAGCAGTTTAGCCGGGACTAGCGGGAATGAGCAGTTCTTC; size: many; D: TRBD2; J: TRBJ2-1; V: TRBV28
CDR3: CASSQVQGAASGANVLTF; DNA: TGCGCCAGCAGCCAAGTACAGGGGGCCGCTTCTGGGGCCAACGTCCTGACTTTC; size: many; D: TRBD1; J: TRBJ2-6; V: TRBV4-3
CDR3: CASSQTPSYEQYF; DNA: TGTGCCAGTAGCCAGACACCGAGCTACGAGCAGTACTTC; size: many; D: .; J: TRBJ2-7; V: TRBV19
CDR3: CASTRGAREQFF; DNA: TGTGCCAGCACGCGGGGCGCGCGGGAGCAGTTCTTC; size: few; D: .; J: TRBJ2-1; V: TRBV6-2/TRBV6-3